This entry is about one T cell receptor (beta chain). Its antigen is not identified. This record belongs to a study of a mutant IDH1 vaccine in newly diagnosed glioma. Across the whole study: Investigators started vaccination 4-6 weeks after radiotherapy alone, or with temozolomide cycles.

The time point was: week 11, during vaccination. Doses of 300 ug of mutant IDH1 20-mer peptide were given with topical imiquimod. The CDR3 is made up of 15 amino acids. V shed 2 bases and J shed 4 bases, with 15 bases lying between them. From germline, CDR1 is SGHKS and CDR2 YYEKEE (reference sequence). Repertoires were generated with immunoSEQ multiplex PCR, while TCRdb's copy carries only in-frame clones and drops some. The table has 110,000 or so clones, 90% seen once. The sample was PBMCs, taken from a glioma patient whose treatment included an IDH1 peptide vaccine. This sequence joins TRBV5-5 and TRBJ2-5; the D is unclear. This TCR was recovered from a woman in her forties or fifties with glioma. CDR3 nucleotide sequence: TGTGCCAGCAGCTTTATAAGACAAAAGGGAGAGACCCAGTACTTC. Encoded protein: CASSFIRQKGETQYF.